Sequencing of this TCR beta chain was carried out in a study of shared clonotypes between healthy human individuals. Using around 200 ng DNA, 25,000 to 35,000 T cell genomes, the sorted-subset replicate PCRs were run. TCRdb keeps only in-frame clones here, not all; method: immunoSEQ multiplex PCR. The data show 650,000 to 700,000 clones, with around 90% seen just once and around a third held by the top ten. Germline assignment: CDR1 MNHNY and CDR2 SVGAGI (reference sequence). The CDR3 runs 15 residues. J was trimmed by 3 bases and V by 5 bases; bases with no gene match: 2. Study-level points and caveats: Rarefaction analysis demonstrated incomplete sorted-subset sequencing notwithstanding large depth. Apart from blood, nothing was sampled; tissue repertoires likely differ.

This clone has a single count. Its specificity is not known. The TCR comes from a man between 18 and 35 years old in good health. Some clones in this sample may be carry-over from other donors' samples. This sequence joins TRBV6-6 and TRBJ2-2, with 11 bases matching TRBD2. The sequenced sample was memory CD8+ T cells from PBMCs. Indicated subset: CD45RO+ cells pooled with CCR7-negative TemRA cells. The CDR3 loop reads CASSLAGGYTGELFF. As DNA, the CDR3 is TGTGCCAGCAGTCTAGCGGGAGGTTACACCGGGGAGCTGTTTTTT.